The source of this T cell receptor (beta chain) is a study of tissue T cells after allogeneic stem cell transplantation. Notes on the study in general: Blood and spleen captured only part of the tissue TCR repertoire.

Germline-derived CDR1 and CDR2 are SGDLS and YYNGEE. Unmatched junction bases numbered 3, after V lost 0 bases and J lost 6 bases. This CDR3 region has 16 residues. Profiling relied on immunoSEQ multiplex PCR, and the TCRdb table lists in-frame clones only, not all of them. The sample has about 850 clones; around 47% are singletons. Details on this clone: What it recognizes is unknown.

The chain is built from TRBV9 and TRBJ1-6; 10 positions agree with TRBD1. The material was blood, obtained at autopsy. This receptor was obtained from a female patient aged 40 to 75 with steroid-refractory graft-versus-host disease after an allogeneic stem cell transplant. The T cells may come from the graft donor. In nucleotides, the CDR3 is TGTGCCAGCAGCGTAGATGGGACAGGGGCTAATTCACCCCTCCACTTT. Amino acid sequence: CASSVDGTGANSPLHF.